Sample share makes the clone carrying this T cell receptor (beta chain) medium-sized. The data derive from a study of cytomegalovirus exposure and HLA in healthy donors. The study ran its PCR with 60 Vbeta and 13 Jbeta primers. Here immunoSEQ multiplex PCR was the method, and the copy in TCRdb shows in-frame clones only, minus some. This table has about 74,000 clones, 65% to 80% appearing once. CDR1 is LGHNA, CDR2 YSLEER, per germline. Deletions cut 4 bases from V and 8 bases from J, with 17 bases between. CDR3 length: 15 amino acids. This TCR came from a woman aged 40 to 50 in good health and CMV-seropositive. Sequencing used PBMCs. The J gene is TRBJ1-4, the V gene TRBV4-3; no reliable D call. The DNA of the CDR3 is TGCGCCAGCAGCCCTGAAGGAGGGTTTAGGGAAAAACTGTTTTTT. Translation: CASSPEGGFREKLFF.